This T cell receptor (beta chain) is drawn from a study of CD8 T cells in Susac syndrome. Germline V gene sequence: CDR1 SGHAT, CDR2 FQNNGV. The CDR3 sequence is 16 residues long. The junction had 18 bases not matched to a gene; V was cut back by 6 bases and J by 7 bases. RNA totalling about 0.5 to 1 ug underwent reverse transcription with random hexamers. TCRdb independently ran MiXCR on the immunoSEQ multiplex PCR reads; one entry per CDR3 protein. The data show 200,000 to 250,000 distinct CDR3 sequences, 93% seen once. Sequencing input: CD4+ T cells from PBMCs. This chain joins TRBV11-2 and TRBJ2-7, with 7 bases that match TRBD2. This receptor was taken from a human donor with multiple sclerosis. The CDR3 coding sequence is TGTGCCAGCAGACGGGGGGACGGAACTGGTACTCGGGAGCAGTACTTC. Translation gives CASRRGDGTGTREQYF.